This T cell receptor (beta chain) was sequenced in a study of CD8 T cell repertoires and HIV-1 epitope variants. As for the study in general: Twenty-five autologous and known Gag and Nef epitope variant peptides each stimulated T cells separately. Study-wide results and caveats: The assay identified only TCR beta chains of antigen-proliferating T cells.

Looked up from germline, CDR1 is SGHDT and CDR2 is YYEEEE. Trimming cost V 2 bases and J 4 bases, with 9 bases left between them. The CDR3 sequence is 13 residues long. Sequenced by immunoSEQ multiplex PCR; TCRdb stores in-frame clones only, minus some. This sample yields 5,200 or so clones, of which around 62% are seen a single time; approximately 41% belongs to the top ten. Note on this clone: The antigen is not known.

The chain carries TRBV5-6 and TRBJ1-1; perhaps TRBD1 as D (5 bases). The sequence derives from a male donor with HIV. Sequencing was performed on cultured CD8+ T cells derived from PBMCs. CDR3 nucleotides: TGTGCCAGCAGCTTAGGGGAGGCCACTGAAGCTTTCTTT. Translation gives CASSLGEATEAFF. The full variable domain, completed using reference TRBV5-6 and TRBJ1-1, is DAGVTQSPTHLIKTRGQQVTLRCSPKSGHDTVSWYQQALGQGPQFIFQYYEEEERQRGNFPDRFSGHQFPNYSSELNVNALLLGDSALYLCASSLGEATEAFFGQGTRLTVV.